Following are 27 T cell receptor beta chains from one sample sequenced in a study of CD8+CD57+ T cells in acquired aplastic anemia (dated by TCRdb to 2016 to 2019). Sequencing was carried out with an Illumina HiSeq 2000. Genomic DNA served as template for TCR beta VDJ combination and CDR3 sequence profiling. In TCRdb, the public reads were trimmed at Q25 with fastp and aligned with MiXCR, with productive beta chains retained. Rows are unified per CDR3 protein, each entry keeping the most common DNA and genes. This sample gives roughly 290,000 distinct CDR3 sequences in total; approximately 57% of them show up just once. The ten largest clones add up to 1% to 1.5% of the sample. Flow cytometry had shown CD8+CD57+ cell expansion in the patients selected for sequencing. Sequenced sample: sorted CD4+, CD8+, or CD8+CD57+ T cells (not recorded which) from PBMCs. The receptors derive from a human donor with aplastic anemia.

This clonotype was picked up many times. The rearrangement links TRBV12-3 or TRBV12-4 to TRBJ1-3; D is unresolved. V was shortened by 3 bases and J by 3 bases, with 9 bases between the two germline ends. This CDR3 has 14 residues. The CDR3 DNA sequence: TGTGCCAGCAGTTTTTCGGGGTATGGAAACACCATATATTTT. It yields the protein CASSFSGYGNTIYF.

This chain links TRBV19 with TRBJ2-7; weak D call: TRBD2 (6 bases). The CDR3 extends over 14 amino acids. Germline V gene data show CDR1 as LNHDA and CDR2 as SQIVND (reference sequence). The ends were cut back, 6 bases at V and 7 bases at J, with 19 bases in the middle. The CDR3 bases are TGTGCCAGTAGCTTAGGGGACTCCCGGGGAGAGCAGTACTTC. Protein sequence: CASSLGDSRGEQYF.

This clonotype was counted a few times. This chain joins TRBV2 and TRBJ1-5; no reliable D call. V was shortened by 6 bases and J by 7 bases, with 19 bases between the two germline ends. Germline lookup yields CDR1 SNHLY and CDR2 FYNNEI. This CDR3 region has 15 residues. The DNA for the CDR3 is TGTGCCAGCAGCGCCCGGGCGGCTGGGCGGCAGCCCCAGCATTTT. Translating gives CASSARAAGRQPQHF.

A few counts support this clonotype. The chain carries TRBV24-1 and TRBJ2-7, with TRBD2 matching 16 bases. Germline trimming cut 4 bases from V and 3 bases from J; bases unmatched to any gene: 8. Germline CDR1 is KGHDR and CDR2 is SFDVKD. This CDR3 comprises 18 residues. This chain's CDR3 is CATSDSGTSGRAGYEQYF. In DNA form, the CDR3 reads TGTGCCACCAGTGACTCAGGGACTAGCGGGAGGGCCGGCTACGAGCAGTACTTC.

The rearrangement uses TRBV12-3 or TRBV12-4 and TRBJ2-1; 11 bases line up with TRBD2. V gave up 6 bases and J gave up 8 bases; unmatched junction bases: 0. This CDR3 has 12 residues. The CDR3 coding sequence is TGTGCCAGCAGACTAGCGGGAGATGAGCAGTTCTTC. Amino acids: CASRLAGDEQFF.

This clonotype was seen at least ten times. The V call is TRBV6-5, the J call TRBJ1-5; D gene ambiguous. The CDR3 sequence is 16 residues long. V lost 6 bases and J lost 0, with 15 bases in between. Germline values: CDR1 MNHEY, CDR2 SVGAGI. This chain's CDR3 is CASSLGPYYSNQPQHF. For the CDR3, the DNA is TGTGCCAGCAGCTTAGGGCCTTACTATAGCAATCAGCCCCAGCATTTT.

The chain is built from TRBV12-3 or TRBV12-4 and TRBJ1-2; D unclear. The germline V and J ends were trimmed by 5 bases and 4 bases, with 5 bases remaining between them. This CDR3 has 11 amino acids. The CDR3 nucleotides read TGTGCCAGCAGTCGGGCCTATGGCTACACCTTC. Protein sequence: CASSRAYGYTF.

This chain connects TRBV7-2 to TRBJ2-1; D is uncertain. The germline gives CDR1 SGHTA, CDR2 FQGNSA. The V and J ends lost 0 bases and 0 bases respectively, with 6 bases between them. The CDR3 sequence is 15 residues long. CDR3 sequence reads: CASSLARASYNEQFF. CDR3 in DNA: TGTGCCAGCAGCTTAGCTAGAGCCTCCTACAATGAGCAGTTCTTC.

V gene TRBV5-8 combines with J gene TRBJ2-1; D might be TRBD2 (6 bases). V lost 4 bases and J lost 9, with 11 bases in between. In germline, CDR1 is SGHTS, CDR2 YDEGEE. The CDR3 is 12 amino acids. The CDR3: CASSPWGVEQFF. The CDR3, as DNA: TGTGCCAGCAGCCCTTGGGGGGTTGAGCAGTTCTTC.

V usage is TRBV7-8 and J usage is TRBJ1-1; D remains ambiguous. V was pared by 5 bases and J by 1 base, with 11 bases between. Germline values: CDR1 SGHVS, CDR2 FQNEAQ. The CDR3 sequence is 14 residues long. CDR3 nucleotide sequence: TGTGCCAGCAGCACCACCGCGCAGAACACTGAAGCTTTCTTT. This translates into CASSTTAQNTEAFF.

This sequence joins TRBV12-3 or TRBV12-4 and TRBJ2-7; no reliable D call. V was shortened by 3 bases and J by 3 bases, with 12 bases between the two germline ends. The CDR3 covers 14 residues. CDR3 DNA: TGTGCCAGCAGTTTTGAGCCAAGCCGCTACGAGCAGTACTTC. Protein product: CASSFEPSRYEQYF.

This clonotype showed up many times. V is TRBV19 and J is TRBJ2-2; D might be TRBD2 (6 bases). The CDR3 is 16 amino acids. CDR1 and CDR2 (germline): LNHDA, SQIVND (reference sequence). V lost 7 bases to trimming and J lost 4 bases, with 19 bases between them. The CDR3 reads CASKSRPGGSTGELFF. Here the CDR3 DNA reads TGTGCCAGTAAGTCGCGGCCAGGAGGGAGCACCGGGGAGCTGTTTTTT.

The J gene is TRBJ2-7, the V gene TRBV7-9; 7 bases agree with TRBD1. The germline V gene has CDR1 SEHNR and CDR2 FQNEAQ (reference sequence). Trimming at V came to 6 bases and at J to 5 bases, leaving 7 bases not matched to a gene. The CDR3 runs 13 residues. CDR3 coding DNA: TGTGCCAGCAGAAGACAGGGATGGAACGAGCAGTACTTC. Its translation: CASRRQGWNEQYF.

The V call is TRBV2, the J call TRBJ2-5; D gene uncertain. V gave up 6 bases and J gave up 2 bases, with 13 bases separating them. The CDR3 is made up of 14 amino acids. Germline V gene lookup returns CDR1 SNHLY and CDR2 FYNNEI. The CDR3 reads CASSVGGRQETQYF. CDR3 nucleotides: TGTGCCAGCAGCGTAGGTGGTAGACAAGAGACCCAGTACTTC.

This clonotype came up once. The genes are TRBV7-9 and TRBJ2-3; D may match TRBD1 or TRBD2 (6 bases each). CDR1 SEHNR and CDR2 FQNEAQ come from the germline V gene (reference sequence). This CDR3 has 15 residues. V lost 2 bases to trimming and J lost 2 bases, with 11 bases between them. As DNA, the CDR3 is TGTGCCAGCAGCTTAAGGGGGGAGTACACAGATACGCAGTATTTT. Its translation: CASSLRGEYTDTQYF.

This clonotype came up many times. The V gene is TRBV6-5, the J gene TRBJ1-6, with D possibly TRBD1 on 6 matching bases. Trimming took off 5 bases at V and 8 bases at J, with 10 bases between the two ends. Germline CDR1 is MNHEY and CDR2 is SVGAGI. This CDR3 region has 13 residues. The CDR3 DNA follows: TGTGCCAGCAGTCAGTCAGGGGATTCACCCCTCCACTTT. It yields the protein CASSQSGDSPLHF.

On this clonotype itself: One base away lies a much larger clone, so this may be a sequencing read error. The genes are TRBV4-1 and TRBJ2-5, with a tentative D call TRBD1 (6 bases). The CDR3 loop spans 18 amino acids. In germline, CDR1 is MGHRA, CDR2 YSYEKL. In DNA, the CDR3 is TGCGCCAGCGGCCAAGATGGAGGCAGGGGAAGGATCCAAGAGACCCAGTACTTC. Translated, it gives CASGQDGGRGRIQETQYF.

This clonotype appeared a few times. The CDR3 nucleotides read TGTGCCAGCAGCTTTACAGGGTACGAGCAGTACTTC. As protein: CASSFTGYEQYF. The rearrangement joins TRBV5-7 to TRBJ2-7; a possible D gene is TRBD1 (6 bases). TRBV5-7 falls under the ORF class, with uncertain function. This CDR3 has 12 residues. The V end lost 2 bases, the J end lost 4 bases, and 7 bases lay between the germline ends.

This chain uses TRBV7-2 with TRBJ2-1, with TRBD2 matching 10 bases. Trimming removed 5 bases from V and 4 bases from J; junction bases left unmatched: 8. The germline gives CDR1 SGHTA, CDR2 FQGNSA. The CDR3 has 16 amino acids. Here the CDR3 reads CASSNPGLAVYNEQFF. The CDR3 DNA is TGTGCCAGCAGCAACCCCGGACTAGCGGTTTACAATGAGCAGTTCTTC.

The J gene is TRBJ2-1, the V gene TRBV29-1; either TRBD1 or TRBD2 may fit D (5 bases each). This CDR3 region has 11 residues. Trimming cost V 1 base and J 12 bases, with 10 bases left between them. In germline, CDR1 is SQVTM, CDR2 ANQGSEA. CDR3 DNA sequence: TGCAGCGTTGAAGGGGGGTCGGGGCAGTTCTTC. Translating gives CSVEGGSGQFF.

DNA for the CDR3: TGTGCCAGCAGCTTACATGGACAGGGGGGTGACATTCAGTACTTC. Translated, it gives CASSLHGQGGDIQYF. The chain links TRBV11-2 to TRBJ2-4, with 10 bases lining up with TRBD1. J lost 8 bases, V lost 2 bases, and 6 bases had no gene match. Looked up from germline, CDR1 is SGHAT and CDR2 is FQNNGV. This CDR3 has 15 amino acids.

The chain has TRBV24-1 and TRBJ2-2; D not certain. The CDR3 has 14 amino acids. Trimming took 7 bases from V and 2 from J, leaving 10 bases between them. The germline gives CDR1 KGHDR, CDR2 SFDVKD. The CDR3 here is CATRDRSNTGELFF. In nucleotides, the CDR3 is TGTGCCACCAGAGACCGGAGTAACACCGGGGAGCTGTTTTTT.

The CDR3 loop reads CASSFYGGNNEQYF. In nucleotides, the CDR3 is TGTGCCAGCAGCTTCTATGGGGGTAACAACGAGCAGTACTTC. The V call is TRBV7-3, the J call TRBJ2-7; tentatively, D is TRBD1 or TRBD2 (5 bases each). This CDR3 is 14 amino acids long. Germline V gives CDR1 SGHTA, CDR2 FQGTGA. The V end was cut by 3 bases, the J end by 5 bases, with 14 bases between.

This clonotype has just one count. The V call is TRBV14, the J call TRBJ2-1; the D gene could be TRBD1 or TRBD2 (5 bases each). Trimming removed 0 bases at V and 6 bases at J, with 21 bases between. CDR1 is SGHDN and CDR2 is FVKESK in the germline V gene. The CDR3 has 18 residues. In nucleotides, the CDR3 is TGTGCCAGCAGCCAAGACTCATTTCGCGCAGCGAGGGGCAATGAGCAGTTCTTC. It encodes CASSQDSFRAARGNEQFF.

This clonotype was observed a few times. The rearrangement uses TRBV20-1 and TRBJ1-5; TRBD1 matches at 10 bases. V gave up 4 bases and J gave up 2 bases; unmatched junction bases: 5. The CDR3 is 15 amino acids. Germline lookup yields CDR1 DFQATT and CDR2 SNEGSKA (reference sequence). The CDR3 here is CSANRQGAGNQPQHF. CDR3 coding DNA: TGCAGTGCTAACCGACAGGGGGCAGGCAATCAGCCCCAGCATTTT.

To note about this clonotype: Germline is not matched at one junction end, which may reflect a read error. The chain carries TRBV20-1 and TRBJ1-2, with D tentatively TRBD1 (5 bases). Germline-derived CDR1 and CDR2 are DFQATT and SNEGSKA (reference sequence). The CDR3 is 10 residues long. CDR3 in DNA: TGCAGTGCTAGAGGGGGGGGAGGGCCTTTC. This gives the protein CSARGGGGPF.

The rearrangement joins TRBV6-6 to TRBJ1-1; 8 bases agree with TRBD1. After removal of 5 bases from V and 5 bases from J, the junction contained 13 bases not matched to a gene. Germline V gene lookup returns CDR1 MNHNY and CDR2 SVGAGI (reference sequence). The CDR3 loop spans 16 amino acids. CDR3 loop: CASSQLKETGVTEAFF. The CDR3 DNA follows: TGTGCCAGCAGTCAGCTAAAGGAGACAGGGGTTACTGAAGCTTTCTTT.